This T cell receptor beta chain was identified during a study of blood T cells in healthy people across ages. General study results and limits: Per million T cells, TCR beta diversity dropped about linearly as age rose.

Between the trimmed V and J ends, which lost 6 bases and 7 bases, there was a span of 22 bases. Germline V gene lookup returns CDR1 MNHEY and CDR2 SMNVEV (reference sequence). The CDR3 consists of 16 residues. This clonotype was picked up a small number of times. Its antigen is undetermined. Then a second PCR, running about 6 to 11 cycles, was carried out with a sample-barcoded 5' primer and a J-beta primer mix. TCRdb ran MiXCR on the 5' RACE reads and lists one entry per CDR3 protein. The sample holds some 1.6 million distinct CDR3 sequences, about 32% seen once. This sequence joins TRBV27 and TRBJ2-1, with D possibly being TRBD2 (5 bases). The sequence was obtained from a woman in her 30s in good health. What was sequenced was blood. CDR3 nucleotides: TGTGCCAGCAGCCACATCGGGGTTCTAGGGATAAATGAGCAGTTCTTC. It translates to CASSHIGVLGINEQFF.